This T cell receptor beta chain was sequenced during a study of blood T cell repertoires in COVID-19. V was shortened by 3 bases and J by 6 bases, with 14 bases between the two germline ends. CDR1 is KGHSH, CDR2 LQKENI, per germline. The CDR3 spans 15 residues. Authors' data handling: Reference gene primer amplification yielded estimated nucleated cell counts. Assay: immunoSEQ multiplex PCR; the TCRdb copy retains only in-frame clones and omits some. V, J and clone size derive from that table, while D and trimming were established from the DNA sequence. In the table there are fewer than 75,000 clones, roughly 90% of which are singletons.

This sequence originates from a human donor in a cohort sampled during active COVID-19. Sequenced sample: peripheral blood. This sequence joins TRBV18 and TRBJ1-4, with D maybe TRBD1 (5 bases). CDR3 in DNA: TGTGCCAGCTCACCGGGGGGTAACGCGGATGAAAAACTGTTTTTT. Its protein product is CASSPGGNADEKLFF.